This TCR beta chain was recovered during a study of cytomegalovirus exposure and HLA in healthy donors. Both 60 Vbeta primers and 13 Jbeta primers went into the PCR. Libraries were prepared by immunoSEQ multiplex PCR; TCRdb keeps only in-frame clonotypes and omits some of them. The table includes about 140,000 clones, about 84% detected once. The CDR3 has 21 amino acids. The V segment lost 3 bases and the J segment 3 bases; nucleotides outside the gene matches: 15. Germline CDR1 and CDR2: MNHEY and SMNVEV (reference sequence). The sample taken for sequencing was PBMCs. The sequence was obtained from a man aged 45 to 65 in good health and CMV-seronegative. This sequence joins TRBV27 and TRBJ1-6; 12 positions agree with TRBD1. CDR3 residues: CASSLRPYRDRGPGYNSPLHF. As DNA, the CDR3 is TGTGCCAGCAGTTTGCGTCCATACCGGGACAGGGGGCCGGGCTATAATTCACCCCTCCACTTT.